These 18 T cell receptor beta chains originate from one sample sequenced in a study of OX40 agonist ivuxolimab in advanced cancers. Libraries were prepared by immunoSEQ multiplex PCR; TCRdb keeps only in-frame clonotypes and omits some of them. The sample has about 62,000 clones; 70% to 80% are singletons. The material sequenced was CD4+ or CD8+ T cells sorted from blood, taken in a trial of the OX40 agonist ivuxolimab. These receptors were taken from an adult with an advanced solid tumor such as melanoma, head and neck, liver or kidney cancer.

The CDR3: CASSSDGSSGNTIYF. CDR3 DNA: TGCGCCAGCAGCTCAGACGGTAGCTCTGGAAACACCATATATTTT. The chain recombines TRBV5-1 with TRBJ1-3, with unresolved D. The CDR3 runs 15 residues. Germline V lookup: CDR1 SGHRS, CDR2 YFSETQ. Trimming cost V 3 bases and J 0 bases, with 10 bases left between them.

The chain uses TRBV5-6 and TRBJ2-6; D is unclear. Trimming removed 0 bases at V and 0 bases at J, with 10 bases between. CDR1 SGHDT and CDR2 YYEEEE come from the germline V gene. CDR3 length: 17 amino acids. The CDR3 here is CASSLVAGNSGANVLTF. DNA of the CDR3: TGTGCCAGCAGCTTGGTGGCAGGAAACTCTGGGGCCAACGTCCTGACTTTC.

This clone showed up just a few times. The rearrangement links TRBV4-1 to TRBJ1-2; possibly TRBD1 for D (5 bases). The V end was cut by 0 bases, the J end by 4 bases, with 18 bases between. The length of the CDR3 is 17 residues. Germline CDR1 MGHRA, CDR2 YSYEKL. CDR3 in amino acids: CASSQDEGAGLGYGYTF. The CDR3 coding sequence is TGCGCCAGCAGCCAAGACGAAGGGGCAGGGCTCGGCTATGGCTACACCTTC.

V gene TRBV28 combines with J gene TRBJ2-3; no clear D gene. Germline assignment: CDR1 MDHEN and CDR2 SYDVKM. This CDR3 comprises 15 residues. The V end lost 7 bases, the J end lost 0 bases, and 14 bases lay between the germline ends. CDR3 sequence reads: CASTPRGGSTDTQYF. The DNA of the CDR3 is TGTGCCAGCACCCCCCGAGGCGGCAGCACAGATACGCAGTATTTT.

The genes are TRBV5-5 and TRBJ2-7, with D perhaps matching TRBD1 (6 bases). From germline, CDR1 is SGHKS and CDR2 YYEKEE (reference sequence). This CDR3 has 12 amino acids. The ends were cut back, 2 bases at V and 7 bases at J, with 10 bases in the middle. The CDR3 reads CASSLQGVEQYF. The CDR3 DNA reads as TGTGCCAGCAGCTTACAGGGAGTGGAGCAGTACTTC.

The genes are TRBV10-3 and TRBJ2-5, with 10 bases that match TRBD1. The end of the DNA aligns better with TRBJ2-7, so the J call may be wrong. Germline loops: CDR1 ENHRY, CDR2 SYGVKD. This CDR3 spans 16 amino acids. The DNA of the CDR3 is TGTGCCATCAGTGAGTCGTGGGACAGGGGCGCTTACGAGCAGTACTTC. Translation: CAISESWDRGAYEQYF.

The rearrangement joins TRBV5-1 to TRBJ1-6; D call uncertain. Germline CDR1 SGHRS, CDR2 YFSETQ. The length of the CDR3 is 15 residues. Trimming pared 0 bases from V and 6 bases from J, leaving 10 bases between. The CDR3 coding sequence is TGCGCCAGCAGCTTGGAGTGGGCAGCTAATTCACCCCTCCACTTT. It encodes CASSLEWAANSPLHF.

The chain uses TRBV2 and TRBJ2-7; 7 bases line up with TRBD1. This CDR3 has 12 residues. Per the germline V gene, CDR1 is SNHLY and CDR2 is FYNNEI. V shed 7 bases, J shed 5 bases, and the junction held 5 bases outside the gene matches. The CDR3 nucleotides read TGTGCCAGCAACAGGGACAGCCACGAGCAGTACTTC. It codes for CASNRDSHEQYF.

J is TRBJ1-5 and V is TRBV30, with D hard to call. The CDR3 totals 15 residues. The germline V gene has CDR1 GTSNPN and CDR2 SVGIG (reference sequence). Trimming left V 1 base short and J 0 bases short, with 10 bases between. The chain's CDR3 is CAWSASTASNQPQHF. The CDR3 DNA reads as TGTGCCTGGAGTGCTAGCACAGCTAGCAATCAGCCCCAGCATTTT.

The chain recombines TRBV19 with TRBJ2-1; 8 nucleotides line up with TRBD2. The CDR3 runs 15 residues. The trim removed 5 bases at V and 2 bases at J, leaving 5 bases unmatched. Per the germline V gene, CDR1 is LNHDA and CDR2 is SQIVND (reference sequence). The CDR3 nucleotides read TGTGCCAGTAGTGGACGGGGGGGGGCCTACAATGAGCAGTTCTTC. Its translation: CASSGRGGAYNEQFF.

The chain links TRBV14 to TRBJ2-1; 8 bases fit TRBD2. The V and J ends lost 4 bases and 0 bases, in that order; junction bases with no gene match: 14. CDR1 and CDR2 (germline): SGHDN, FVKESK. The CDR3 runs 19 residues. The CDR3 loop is CASSPLMFSGVSSYNEQFF. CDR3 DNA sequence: TGTGCCAGCAGCCCCTTGATGTTTAGCGGGGTCAGCTCCTACAATGAGCAGTTCTTC.

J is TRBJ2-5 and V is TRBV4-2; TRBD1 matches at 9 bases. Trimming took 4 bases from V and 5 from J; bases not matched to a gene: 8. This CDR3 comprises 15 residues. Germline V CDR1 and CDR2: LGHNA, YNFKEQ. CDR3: CASSLTGQGDETQYF. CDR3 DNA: TGTGCCAGCAGCCTGACGGGACAGGGAGACGAGACCCAGTACTTC.

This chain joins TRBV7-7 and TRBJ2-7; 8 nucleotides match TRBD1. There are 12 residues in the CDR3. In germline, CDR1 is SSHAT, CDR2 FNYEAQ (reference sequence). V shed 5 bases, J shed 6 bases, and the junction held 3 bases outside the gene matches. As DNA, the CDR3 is TGTGCCAGCAGCCAGGGGGCCGGCGAGCAGTACTTC. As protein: CASSQGAGEQYF.

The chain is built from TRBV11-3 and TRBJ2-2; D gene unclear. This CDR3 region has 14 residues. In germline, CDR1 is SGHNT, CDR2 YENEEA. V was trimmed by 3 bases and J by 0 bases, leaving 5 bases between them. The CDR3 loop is CASSFQANTGELFF. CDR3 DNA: TGTGCCAGCAGCTTTCAGGCGAACACCGGGGAGCTGTTTTTT.

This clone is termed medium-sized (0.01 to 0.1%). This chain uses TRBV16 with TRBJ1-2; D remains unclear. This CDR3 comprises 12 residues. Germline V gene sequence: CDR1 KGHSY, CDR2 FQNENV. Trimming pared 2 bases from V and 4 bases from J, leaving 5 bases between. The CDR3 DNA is TGTGCCAGCAGCCAAGAGGGCTATGGCTACACCTTC. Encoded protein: CASSQEGYGYTF.

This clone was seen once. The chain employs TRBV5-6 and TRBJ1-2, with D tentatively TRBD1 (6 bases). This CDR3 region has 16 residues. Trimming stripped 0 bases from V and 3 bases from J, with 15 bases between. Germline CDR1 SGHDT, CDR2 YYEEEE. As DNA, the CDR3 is TGTGCCAGCAGCTTGGTCCGGTCAGGGGTCTACTATGGCTACACCTTC. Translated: CASSLVRSGVYYGYTF.

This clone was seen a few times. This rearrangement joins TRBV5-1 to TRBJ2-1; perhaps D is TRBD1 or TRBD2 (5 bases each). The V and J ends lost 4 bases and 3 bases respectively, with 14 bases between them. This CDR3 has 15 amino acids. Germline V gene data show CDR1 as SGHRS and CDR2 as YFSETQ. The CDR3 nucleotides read TGCGCCAGCAGCACGGATGGGGGATACTACAATGAGCAGTTCTTC. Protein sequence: CASSTDGGYYNEQFF.

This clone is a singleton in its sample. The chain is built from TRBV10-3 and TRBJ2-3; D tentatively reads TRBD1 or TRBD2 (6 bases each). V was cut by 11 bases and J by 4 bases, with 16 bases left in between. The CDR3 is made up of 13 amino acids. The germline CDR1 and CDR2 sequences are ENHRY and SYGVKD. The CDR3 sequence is CAVRDTSPDTQYF. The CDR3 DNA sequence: TGTGCCGTACGGGACACTAGCCCAGATACGCAGTATTTT.